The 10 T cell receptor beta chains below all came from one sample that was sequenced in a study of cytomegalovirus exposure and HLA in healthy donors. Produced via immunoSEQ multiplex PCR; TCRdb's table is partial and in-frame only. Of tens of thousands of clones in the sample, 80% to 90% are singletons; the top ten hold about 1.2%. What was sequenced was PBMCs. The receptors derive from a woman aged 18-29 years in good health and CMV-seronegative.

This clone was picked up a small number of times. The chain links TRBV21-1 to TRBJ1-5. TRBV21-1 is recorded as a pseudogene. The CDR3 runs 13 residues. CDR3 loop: CASISPGVLGEHF. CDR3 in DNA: TGTGCCAGCATAAGCCCGGGGGTTCTGGGAGAGCATTTT.

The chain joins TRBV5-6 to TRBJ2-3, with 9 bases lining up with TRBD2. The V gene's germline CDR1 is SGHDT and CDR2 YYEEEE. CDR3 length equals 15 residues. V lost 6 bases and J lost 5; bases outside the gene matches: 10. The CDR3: CASNSGGGAVDTQYF. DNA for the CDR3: TGTGCCAGCAACTCTGGCGGGGGGGCTGTAGATACGCAGTATTTT.

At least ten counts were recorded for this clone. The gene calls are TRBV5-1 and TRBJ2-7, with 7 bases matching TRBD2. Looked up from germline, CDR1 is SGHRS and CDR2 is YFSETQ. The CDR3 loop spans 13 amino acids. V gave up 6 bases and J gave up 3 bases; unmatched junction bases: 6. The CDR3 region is CASTLRGGYEQYF. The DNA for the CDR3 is TGCGCCAGCACGTTACGCGGGGGCTACGAGCAGTACTTC.

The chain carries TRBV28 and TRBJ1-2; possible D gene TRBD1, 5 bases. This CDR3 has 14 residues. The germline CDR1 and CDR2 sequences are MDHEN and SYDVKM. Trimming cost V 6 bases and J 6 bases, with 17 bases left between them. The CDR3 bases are TGTGCCAGCAGAGCAGCGGGACTGACCGATGGCTACACCTTC. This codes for CASRAAGLTDGYTF.

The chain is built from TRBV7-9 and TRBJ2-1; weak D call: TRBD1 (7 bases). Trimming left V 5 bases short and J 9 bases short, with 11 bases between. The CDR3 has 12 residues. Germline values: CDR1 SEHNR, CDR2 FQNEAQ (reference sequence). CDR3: CASSQGEAEQFF. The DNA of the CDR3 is TGTGCCAGCAGCCAGGGGGAGGCTGAGCAGTTCTTC.

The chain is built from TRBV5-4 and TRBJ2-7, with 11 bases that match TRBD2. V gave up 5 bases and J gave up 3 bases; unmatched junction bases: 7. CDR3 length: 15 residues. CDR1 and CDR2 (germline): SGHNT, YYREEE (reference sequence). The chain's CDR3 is CASSRPSGRFYEQYF. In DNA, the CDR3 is TGTGCCAGCAGTCGACCTAGCGGGAGGTTCTACGAGCAGTACTTC.

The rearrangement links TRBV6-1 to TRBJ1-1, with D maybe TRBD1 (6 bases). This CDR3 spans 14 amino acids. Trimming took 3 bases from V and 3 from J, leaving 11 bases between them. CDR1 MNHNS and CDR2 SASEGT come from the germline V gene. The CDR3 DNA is TGTGCCAGCAGTGATCTTGGGGGCTACACTGAAGCTTTCTTT. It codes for CASSDLGGYTEAFF.

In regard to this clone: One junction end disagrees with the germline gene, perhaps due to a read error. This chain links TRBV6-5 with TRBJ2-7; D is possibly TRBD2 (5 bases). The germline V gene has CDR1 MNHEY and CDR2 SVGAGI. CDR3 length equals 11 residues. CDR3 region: CLSGSSYEQYF. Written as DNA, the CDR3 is TGCCTATCTGGGAGTTCCTACGAGCAGTACTTC.

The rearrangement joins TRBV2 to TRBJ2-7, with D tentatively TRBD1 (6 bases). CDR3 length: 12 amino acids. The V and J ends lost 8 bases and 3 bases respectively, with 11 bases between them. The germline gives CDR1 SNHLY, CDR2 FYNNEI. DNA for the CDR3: TGTGCCAGCCGACAGGAGAGCTACGAGCAGTACTTC. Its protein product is CASRQESYEQYF.

CDR3 residues: CASSTFSAGELFF. The CDR3 coding sequence is TGTGCCAGCAGTACCTTTTCGGCCGGGGAGCTGTTTTTT. The chain joins TRBV9 to TRBJ2-2; D is ambiguous. Germline CDR1 SGDLS, CDR2 YYNGEE. The germline V and J ends were trimmed by 5 bases and 6 bases, with 11 bases remaining between them. The CDR3 has 13 amino acids.